The 14 T cell receptor beta chains below all came from one sample that was sequenced in a study of regulatory T cells in long-lasting Graves disease. Library construction for TCR beta used iRepertoire HTBI primers and Arm-PCR of CDR3 regions. TCRdb reprocessed the multiplex PCR reads with MiXCR, giving one entry per CDR3 protein. This sample has fewer than 450,000 distinct CDR3 sequences, with less than 25% found just once. This sample's time point: persistent/refractory GD, antithyroid drugs over 5 years with positive TRAb. PBMCs were the source of the RNA used for TCR sequencing. The sequencing here drew on peripheral blood mononuclear cells (PBMCs), taken when the disease was refractory, from a patient treated with antithyroid drugs. The receptors were gathered from a female donor with Graves disease.

This clonotype appeared a few times. J is TRBJ2-7 and V is TRBV20-1, with unresolved D. Between the trimmed V and J ends, which lost 3 bases and 0 bases, there was a span of 18 bases. CDR1 is DFQATT and CDR2 is SNEGSKA in the germline V gene (reference sequence). The CDR3 is made up of 16 amino acids. CDR3 amino acids: CSASWWEGAISYEQYF. The CDR3 nucleotides are TGCAGTGCTAGTTGGTGGGAAGGAGCCATCTCCTACGAGCAGTACTTC.

This clonotype was seen a few times. This chain links TRBV19 with TRBJ2-5, with D perhaps TRBD1 (5 bases). The V end was cut by 2 bases, the J end by 4 bases, with 5 bases between. The CDR3 extends over 12 amino acids. Germline CDR1 reads LNHDA; CDR2 reads SQIVND (reference sequence). The CDR3 here is CASSITGETQYF. In nucleotides, the CDR3 is TGTGCCAGTAGTATAACAGGAGAGACCCAGTACTTC. The whole variable domain, remainder taken from reference TRBV19 and TRBJ2-5, is DGGITQSPKYLFRKEGQNVTLSCEQNLNHDAMYWYRQDPGQGLRLIYYSQIVNDFQKGDIAEGYSVSREKKESFPLTVTSAQKNPTAFYLCASSITGETQYFGPGTRLLVL.

The chain recombines TRBV6-2 or TRBV6-3 with TRBJ2-7; the match to TRBD2 covers 11 bases. V dropped 9 bases and J dropped 2; count of bases not matched to a gene: 12. The CDR3 is 16 residues long. Germline V lookup: CDR1 MNHEY, CDR2 SVGEGT. In DNA, the CDR3 is TGTGCCAGTCGACTAGCGGGATTAACCCATACCTACGAGCAGTACTTC. Residues: CASRLAGLTHTYEQYF.

Ten or more counts support this clonotype. This rearrangement joins TRBV11-2 to TRBJ2-2, with 9 bases fitting TRBD2. CDR3 size: 16 residues. Germline V gives CDR1 SGHAT, CDR2 FQNNGV. The J segment lost 4 bases and the V segment lost 2 bases, leaving 5 bases of the junction unmatched. The CDR3 DNA sequence: TGTGCCAGCAGCTTACGCCTAGCGGGAACCACCGGGGAGCTGTTTTTT. Translating gives CASSLRLAGTTGELFF.

The rearrangement joins TRBV27 to TRBJ2-7; tentative D call: TRBD1 (6 bases). Germline CDR1 is MNHEY and CDR2 is SMNVEV (reference sequence). There are 14 residues in the CDR3. Deletions cut 0 bases from V and 5 bases from J, with 11 bases between. The CDR3 region is CASSLSQGRDEQYF. CDR3 nucleotide sequence: TGTGCCAGCAGTTTATCGCAGGGGCGGGACGAGCAGTACTTC.

This clonotype appeared a few times. V is TRBV9 and J is TRBJ2-3, with a weak D call TRBD2 (7 bases). The V end was cut by 2 bases, the J end by 6 bases, with 22 bases between. The germline V gene has CDR1 SGDLS and CDR2 YYNGEE. This CDR3 comprises 17 residues. CDR3 DNA sequence: TGTGCCAGCAGCGTCTCCATGGGGGGGGCCGTCGTTGATACGCAGTATTTT. Translating gives CASSVSMGGAVVDTQYF.

V is TRBV7-2 and J is TRBJ2-7, with 8 bases matching TRBD2. Germline V CDR1 and CDR2: SGHTA, FQGNSA. This CDR3 is built from 15 residues. V lost 4 bases and J lost 3; bases outside the gene matches: 8. The CDR3 DNA reads as TGTGCCAGCAGCTCAGGACTAGCTACCGGCTACGAGCAGTACTTC. Translation gives CASSSGLATGYEQYF.

Only a few counts were recorded for this clonotype. The genes are TRBV14 and TRBJ1-6; the D is unclear. With 0 bases removed from V and 10 bases from J, the gap between germline ends came to 19 bases. The CDR3 is 17 amino acids. Per germline, CDR1 SGHDN and CDR2 FVKESK. The CDR3 here is CASSQDFPPILGSPLHF. Written as DNA, the CDR3 is TGTGCCAGCAGCCAAGACTTCCCCCCTATACTAGGATCACCCCTCCACTTT.

The sample holds many counts of this clonotype. The chain combines TRBV6-1 with TRBJ2-7, with TRBD1 matching over 9 bases. From germline, CDR1 is MNHNS and CDR2 SASEGT. The trim removed 8 bases at V and 3 bases at J, leaving 8 bases unmatched. CDR3 length equals 14 residues. This CDR3 is CASSPGQGYYEQYF. For the CDR3, the DNA is TGTGCCAGCTCACCAGGACAGGGGTACTACGAGCAGTACTTC.

V gene TRBV3-1 combines with J gene TRBJ2-7; 8 bases fit TRBD1. V lost 3 bases to trimming and J lost 6 bases; unmatched junction nucleotides: 13. The CDR3 is 16 residues long. Germline lookup yields CDR1 LGHDT and CDR2 YNNKEL (reference sequence). CDR3 nucleotides: TGTGCCAGCAGCCACGGGACAGGAGGGTTCTCTTCCGAGCAGTACTTC. It yields the protein CASSHGTGGFSSEQYF.

The CDR3 here is CASSLGEYNEQFF. CDR3 nucleotide sequence: TGTGCCAGCAGCTTGGGCGAGTACAATGAGCAGTTCTTC. The genes are TRBV7-9 and TRBJ2-1; D remains ambiguous. V was cut by 3 bases and J by 4 bases, with 7 bases left in between. This CDR3 is built from 13 residues. Per germline, CDR1 SEHNR and CDR2 FQNEAQ (reference sequence). The full variable domain, its missing parts supplied by reference TRBV7-9 and TRBJ2-1, is DTGVSQNPRHKITKRGQNVTFRCDPISEHNRLYWYRQTLGQGPEFLTYFQNEAQLEKSRLLSDRFSAERPKGSFSTLEIQRTEQGDSAMYLCASSLGEYNEQFFGPGTRLTVL.

Many counts were recorded for this clonotype. The limits of the CDR3 on the DNA are not certain, so only TCRdb's listed CDR3 is given. V is TRBV27 and J is TRBJ2-7; the table's TRBD1 call for D was not verified on the DNA. The CDR3 extends over 15 residues, inclusive of both ends. Germline assignment: CDR1 MNHEY and CDR2 SMNVEV (reference sequence). CDR3 residues: CASSSSWDSLHEQYF.

In this sample, this clonotype turned up many times. The chain joins TRBV11-2 to TRBJ2-7; D is perhaps TRBD2 (6 bases). Germline V gives CDR1 SGHAT, CDR2 FQNNGV. Trimming stripped 4 bases from V and 7 bases from J, with 14 bases between. The CDR3 extends over 13 amino acids. The CDR3 protein is CASSSGTSLEQYF. CDR3 sequence (DNA): TGTGCCAGCAGCTCCGGGACTTCATTAGAGCAGTACTTC.

CDR3 bases: TGTGCCAGCAGTTTGCTGTCGACAGGGCAAGAGACCCAGTACTTC. It is translated as CASSLLSTGQETQYF. This sequence joins TRBV28 and TRBJ2-5; TRBD1 matches at 7 bases. The V segment lost 3 bases and the J segment 2 bases; nucleotides outside the gene matches: 6. From germline, CDR1 is MDHEN and CDR2 SYDVKM. This CDR3 has 15 residues.